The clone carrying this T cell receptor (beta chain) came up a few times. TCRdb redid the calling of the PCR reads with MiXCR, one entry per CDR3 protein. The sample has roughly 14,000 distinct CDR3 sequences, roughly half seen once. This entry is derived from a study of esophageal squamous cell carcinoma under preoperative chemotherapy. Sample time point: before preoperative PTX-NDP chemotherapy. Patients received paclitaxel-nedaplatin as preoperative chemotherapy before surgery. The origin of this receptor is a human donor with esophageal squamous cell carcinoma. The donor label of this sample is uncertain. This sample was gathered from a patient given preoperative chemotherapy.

The CDR3 here is CASSLGLLAGSSYNEQFF. The CDR3 bases are TGTGCCAGCAGCTTAGGGCTACTAGCGGGGAGCTCCTACAATGAGCAGTTCTTC. The rearrangement joins TRBV7-2 to TRBJ2-1, with TRBD2 identical over 10 bases. V lost 1 base and J lost 0; bases outside the gene matches: 6. This CDR3 is 18 amino acids long. The germline CDR1 and CDR2 sequences are SGHTA and FQGNSA.